The present entry profiles one T cell receptor beta chain with its context. Antigen: not known. The primer mix had 60 Vbeta and 13 Jbeta primers. Using immunoSEQ multiplex PCR, the repertoire was profiled, and TCRdb retains in-frame clones only, with some absent. The repertoire holds 100,000 or so clones, with 70% to 80% as singletons. This entry belongs to a study of cytomegalovirus exposure and HLA in healthy donors. Study-wide results and limits: TCR beta V- and J-gene trimming was later associated with a missense DCLRE1C variant. Per published accounts, TCR beta sequences correctly predicted the HLA-A and HLA-B alleles of most subjects. There was a cluster of highly shared sequence variants that was likely a sequencing artifact.

This CDR3 is 11 amino acids long. Trimming cost V 8 bases and J 5 bases, with 12 bases left between them. Per the germline V gene, CDR1 is SQVTM and CDR2 is ANQGSEA. The chain joins TRBV29-1 to TRBJ2-5; D possibly corresponds to TRBD1 (5 bases). The sequenced sample consisted of PBMCs. This TCR came from a man aged 25-40 years in good health and CMV-seronegative. The CDR3 nucleotides are TGCAGCCTGACAGAAGCCGAGACCCAGTACTTC. This translates into CSLTEAETQYF.